This T cell receptor beta chain was profiled in a study of blood T cells in healthy people across ages. Using a J-beta primer mix together with a sample-barcoded 5' primer, a second PCR was run for 7 to 11 cycles. MiXCR, run by TCRdb on the 5' RACE reads, gives a single entry per CDR3 protein. The sample has approximately 940,000 distinct CDR3 sequences; around 46% are singletons. Every participating donor contributed around 9.5 milliliters of peripheral blood through a draw. Source material: blood. The TCR originated in a man aged 25-45 years in good health.

Here the CDR3 DNA reads TGTGCCAGCAGTTTGACATACGAGGGCTCCGAGCAGTACTTC. This encodes CASSLTYEGSEQYF. This chain uses TRBV28 with TRBJ2-7, with a possible D match to TRBD2 (5 bases). CDR1 and CDR2 from the germline V gene are MDHEN and SYDVKM. The V gene lost 3 bases and the J gene lost 6 bases, with 15 bases spanning the gap. The CDR3 sequence is 14 residues long.